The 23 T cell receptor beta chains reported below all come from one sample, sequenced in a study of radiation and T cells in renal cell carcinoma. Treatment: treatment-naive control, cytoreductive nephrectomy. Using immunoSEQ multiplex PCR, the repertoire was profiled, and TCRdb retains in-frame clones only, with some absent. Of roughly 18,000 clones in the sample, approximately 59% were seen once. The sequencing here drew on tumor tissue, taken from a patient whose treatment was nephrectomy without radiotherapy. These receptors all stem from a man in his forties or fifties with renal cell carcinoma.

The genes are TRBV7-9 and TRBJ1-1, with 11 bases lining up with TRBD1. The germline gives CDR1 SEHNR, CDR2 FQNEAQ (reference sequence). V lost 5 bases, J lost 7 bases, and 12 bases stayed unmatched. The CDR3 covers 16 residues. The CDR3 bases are TGTGCCAGCAGCCACCGGGACAGGGGGGACGGAAGTGAAGCTTTCTTT. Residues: CASSHRDRGDGSEAFF.

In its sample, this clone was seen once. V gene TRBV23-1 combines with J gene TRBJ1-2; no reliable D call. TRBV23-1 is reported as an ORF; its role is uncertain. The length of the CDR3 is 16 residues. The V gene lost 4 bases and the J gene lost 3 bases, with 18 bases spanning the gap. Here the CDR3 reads CASSRGRKLCDYGYTF. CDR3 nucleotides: TGCGCCAGCAGTCGAGGGAGAAAACTTTGTGACTATGGCTACACCTTC.

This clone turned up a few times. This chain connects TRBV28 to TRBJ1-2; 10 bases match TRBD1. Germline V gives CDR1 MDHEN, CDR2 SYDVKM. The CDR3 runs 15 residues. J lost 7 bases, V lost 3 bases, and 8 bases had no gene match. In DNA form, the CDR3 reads TGTGCCAGCAGTTTTACCGGGACAGGGGCATCTGGCTACACCTTC. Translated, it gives CASSFTGTGASGYTF.

The CDR3 DNA reads as TGTGCCAGCAGCTTTGCTAATGAAAAACTGTTTTTT. Its protein product is CASSFANEKLFF. The chain employs TRBV7-9 and TRBJ1-4; D is undetermined. Trimming took off 3 bases at V and 3 bases at J, with 2 bases between the two ends. CDR1 is SEHNR, CDR2 FQNEAQ, per germline (reference sequence). The length of the CDR3 is 12 residues. Using reference TRBV7-9 and TRBJ1-4 for the parts outside the CDR3, the full variable domain is DTGVSQNPRHKITKRGQNVTFRCDPISEHNRLYWYRQTLGQGPEFLTYFQNEAQLEKSRLLSDRFSAERPKGSFSTLEIQRTEQGDSAMYLCASSFANEKLFFGSGTQLSVL.

CDR3 nucleotide sequence: TGTGCCAGTAGTATTAGGACAGGGCCCCACGAGCAGTACTTC. It encodes CASSIRTGPHEQYF. This chain connects TRBV19 to TRBJ2-7, with 8 bases fitting TRBD1. The CDR3 contains 14 residues. Per germline, CDR1 LNHDA and CDR2 SQIVND (reference sequence). The V and J ends lost 3 bases and 5 bases, in that order; junction bases with no gene match: 6.

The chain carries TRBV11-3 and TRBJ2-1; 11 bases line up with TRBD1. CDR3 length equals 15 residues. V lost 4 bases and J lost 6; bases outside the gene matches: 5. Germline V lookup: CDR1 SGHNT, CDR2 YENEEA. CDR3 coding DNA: TGTGCCAGCAGCTCCGGGACAGGGGGGATCAATGAGCAGTTCTTC. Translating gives CASSSGTGGINEQFF.

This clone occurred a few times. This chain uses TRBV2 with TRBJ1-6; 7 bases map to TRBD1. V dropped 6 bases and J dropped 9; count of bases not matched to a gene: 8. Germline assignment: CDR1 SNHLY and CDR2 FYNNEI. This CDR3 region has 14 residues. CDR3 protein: CASREQGISSPLHF. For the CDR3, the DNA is TGTGCCAGCAGAGAACAGGGGATTAGTTCACCCCTCCACTTT.

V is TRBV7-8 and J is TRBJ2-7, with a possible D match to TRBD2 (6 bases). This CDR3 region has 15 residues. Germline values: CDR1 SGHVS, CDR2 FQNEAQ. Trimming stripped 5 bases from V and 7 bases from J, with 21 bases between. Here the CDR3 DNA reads TGTGCCAGCAGCCCCTTCGGGACTGGGGTTGAAGAGCAGTACTTC. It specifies CASSPFGTGVEEQYF.

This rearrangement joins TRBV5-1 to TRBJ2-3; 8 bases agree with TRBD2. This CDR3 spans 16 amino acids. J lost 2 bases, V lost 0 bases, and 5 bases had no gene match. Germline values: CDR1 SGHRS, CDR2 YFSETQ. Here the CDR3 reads CASSLVAGGSTDTQYF. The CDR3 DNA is TGCGCCAGCAGCTTGGTTGCGGGGGGTTCCACAGATACGCAGTATTTT.

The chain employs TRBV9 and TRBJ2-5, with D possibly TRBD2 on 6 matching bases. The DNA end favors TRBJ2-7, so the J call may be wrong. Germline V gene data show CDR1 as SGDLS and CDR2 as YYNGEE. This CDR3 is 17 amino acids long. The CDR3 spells CASSPYFEDGGGYEQYF. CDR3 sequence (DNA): TGTGCCAGCAGCCCGTACTTCGAGGACGGGGGTGGCTACGAGCAGTACTTC.

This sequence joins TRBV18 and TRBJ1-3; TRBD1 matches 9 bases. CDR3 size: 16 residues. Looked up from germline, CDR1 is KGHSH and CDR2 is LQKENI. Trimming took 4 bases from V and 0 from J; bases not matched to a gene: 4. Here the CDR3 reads CASSQGQGHSGNTIYF. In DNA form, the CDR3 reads TGTGCCAGCTCACAAGGACAGGGGCACTCTGGAAACACCATATATTTT.

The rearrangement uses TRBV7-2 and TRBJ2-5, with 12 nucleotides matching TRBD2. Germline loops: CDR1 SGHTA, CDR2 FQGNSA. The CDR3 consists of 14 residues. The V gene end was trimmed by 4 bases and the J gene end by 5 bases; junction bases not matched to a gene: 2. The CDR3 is CASSWTSGKETQYF. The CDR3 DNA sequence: TGTGCCAGCAGCTGGACTAGCGGGAAGGAGACCCAGTACTTC.

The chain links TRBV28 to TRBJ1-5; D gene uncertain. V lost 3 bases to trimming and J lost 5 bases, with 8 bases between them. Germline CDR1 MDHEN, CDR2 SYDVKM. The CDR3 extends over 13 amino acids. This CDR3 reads CASSFGYYQPQHF. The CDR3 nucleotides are TGTGCCAGCAGTTTTGGGTATTATCAGCCCCAGCATTTT.

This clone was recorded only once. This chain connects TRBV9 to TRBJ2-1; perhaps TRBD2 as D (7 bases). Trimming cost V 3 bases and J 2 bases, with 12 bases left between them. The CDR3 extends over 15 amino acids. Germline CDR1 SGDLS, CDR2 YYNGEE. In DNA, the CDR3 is TGTGCCAGCAGCGGAGGGGGGGGTCCCTACAATGAGCAGTTCTTC. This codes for CASSGGGGPYNEQFF.

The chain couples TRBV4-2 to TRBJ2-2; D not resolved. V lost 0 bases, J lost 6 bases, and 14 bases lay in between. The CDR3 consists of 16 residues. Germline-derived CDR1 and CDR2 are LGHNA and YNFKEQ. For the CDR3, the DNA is TGTGCCAGCAGCCAAGAGCAGTACGAGTCAGCCGGGGAGCTGTTTTTT. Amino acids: CASSQEQYESAGELFF.

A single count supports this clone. This chain's CDR3 is CASSRGSGSEPGGEQFF. The CDR3 DNA sequence: TGTGCCAGCAGCCGTGGGTCGGGAAGCGAGCCGGGGGGTGAGCAGTTCTTC. The V and J genes are TRBV7-8 and TRBJ2-1, with TRBD2 matching 7 bases. The CDR3 has 17 residues. Per the germline V gene, CDR1 is SGHVS and CDR2 is FQNEAQ. V lost 5 bases, J lost 9 bases, and 19 bases stayed unmatched.

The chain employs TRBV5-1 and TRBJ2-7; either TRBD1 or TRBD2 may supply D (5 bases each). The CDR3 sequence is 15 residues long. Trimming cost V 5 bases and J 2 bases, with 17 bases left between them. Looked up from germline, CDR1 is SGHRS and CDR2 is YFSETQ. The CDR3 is CASSILGVGPYEQYF. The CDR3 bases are TGCGCCAGCAGTATACTCGGAGTGGGACCCTACGAGCAGTACTTC.

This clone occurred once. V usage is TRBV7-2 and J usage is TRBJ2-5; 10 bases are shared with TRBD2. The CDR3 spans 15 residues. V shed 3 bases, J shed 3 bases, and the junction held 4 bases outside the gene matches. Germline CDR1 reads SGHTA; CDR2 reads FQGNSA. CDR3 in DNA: TGTGCCAGCAGCTTCAGAGGACTAGCGGAAGAGACCCAGTACTTC. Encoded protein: CASSFRGLAEETQYF.

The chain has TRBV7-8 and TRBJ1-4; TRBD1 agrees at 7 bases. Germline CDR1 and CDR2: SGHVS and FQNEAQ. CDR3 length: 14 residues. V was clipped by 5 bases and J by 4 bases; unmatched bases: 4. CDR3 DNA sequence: TGTGCCAGCAGCCCTGGGACAGTTAATGAAAAACTGTTTTTT. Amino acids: CASSPGTVNEKLFF.

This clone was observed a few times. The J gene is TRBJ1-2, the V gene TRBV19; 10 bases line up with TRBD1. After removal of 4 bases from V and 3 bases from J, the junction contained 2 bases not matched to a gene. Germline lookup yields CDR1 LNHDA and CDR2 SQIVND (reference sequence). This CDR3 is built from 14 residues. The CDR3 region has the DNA TGTGCCAGTAGTAAAGGGACAGGGGACTATGGCTACACCTTC. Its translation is CASSKGTGDYGYTF.

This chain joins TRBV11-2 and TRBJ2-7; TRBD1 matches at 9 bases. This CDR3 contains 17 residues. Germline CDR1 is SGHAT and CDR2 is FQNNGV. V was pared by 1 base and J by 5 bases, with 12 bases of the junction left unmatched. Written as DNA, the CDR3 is TGTGCCAGCAGCTTAGCGATGACCGGGACAGGGCTGGACGAGCAGTACTTC. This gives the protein CASSLAMTGTGLDEQYF.

For the CDR3, the DNA is TGTGCCAGCACTGAACCGGGGGACACCATATATTTT. This translates into CASTEPGDTIYF. J is TRBJ1-3 and V is TRBV7-9, with D perhaps TRBD1 (5 bases). The CDR3 runs 12 residues. V shed 7 bases and J shed 8 bases, with 12 bases lying between them. Germline V gene lookup returns CDR1 SEHNR and CDR2 FQNEAQ (reference sequence).

CDR3 sequence: CATSRDGQGFAGYTF. The CDR3, as DNA: TGTGCCACCAGCAGAGATGGACAGGGGTTCGCTGGCTACACCTTC. The chain couples TRBV15 to TRBJ1-2; 9 nucleotides agree with TRBD1. From germline, CDR1 is LNHNV and CDR2 YYDKDF (reference sequence). CDR3 length equals 15 residues. Trimming at V came to 0 bases and at J to 7 bases, leaving 6 bases not matched to a gene.